The next 10 T cell receptor beta chains were all read from a single sample in a study of monozygotic twins with inflammatory bowel disease. TCRdb reworked the 5' RACE reads into one entry per CDR3 protein, no DNA. The sample's table shows a few hundred thousand distinct CDR3 sequences. Sequences were obtained from blood. These receptors all come from a human donor with ulcerative colitis or Crohn's disease, or a healthy co-twin of an affected twin (not recorded which).

V usage is TRBV6-2 or TRBV6-3 and J usage is TRBJ2-7; TCRdb names TRBD1, which stays unverified in the absence of DNA. The CDR3 is 15 amino acids. Germline CDR1 reads MNHEY; CDR2 reads SVGEGT. CDR3 loop: CASTLGGGSSYEQYF.

The V call is TRBV5-1, the J call TRBJ2-1; the TCRdb call, TRBD2, lacks DNA for checking. The V gene's germline CDR1 is SGHRS and CDR2 YFSETQ. CDR3 size: 16 residues. This chain's CDR3 is CASSLPGTSGYNEQFF.

The chain carries TRBV7-8 and TRBJ1-1. Germline V CDR1 and CDR2: SGHVS, FQNEAQ. The CDR3 sequence is 15 residues long. This CDR3 is CASSLGRGGNTEAFF.

This chain connects TRBV7-2 to TRBJ1-2. This CDR3 spans 12 amino acids. Germline V gives CDR1 SGHTA, CDR2 FQGNSA. This CDR3 reads CASSLERYGYTF.

V usage is TRBV7-2 and J usage is TRBJ2-1; TCRdb selects TRBD2, and the lack of DNA leaves this call unchecked. CDR3 size: 16 residues. Germline V lookup: CDR1 SGHTA, CDR2 FQGNSA. The CDR3 protein is CASSLDGLAVDNEQFF.

V and J are TRBV9 and TRBJ2-5; TCRdb gives TRBD1 as the D gene, but with no DNA this cannot be confirmed. CDR1 is SGDLS, CDR2 YYNGEE, per germline. This CDR3 is built from 17 residues. The CDR3 spells CASSARGRQGAEETQYF.

The V and J genes are TRBV9 and TRBJ2-1; lacking DNA, the TRBD2 call made by TCRdb goes unchecked. Germline assignment: CDR1 SGDLS and CDR2 YYNGEE. This CDR3 has 17 residues. CDR3 amino acids: CASSVEGKTSATNEQFF.

This chain connects TRBV9 to TRBJ2-2; without DNA, the TCRdb call of TRBD2 cannot be checked. CDR1 SGDLS and CDR2 YYNGEE come from the germline V gene. This CDR3 region has 17 residues. CDR3 protein: CASSVDPKSGRAGELFF.

The chain joins TRBV6-1 to TRBJ2-1; with no DNA, the TCRdb D assignment of TRBD1 cannot be verified. The CDR3 runs to 14 residues. CDR1 MNHNS and CDR2 SASEGT come from the germline V gene. The CDR3 is CASLKGGGLDEQFF.

This sequence joins TRBV5-1 and TRBJ1-1; as DNA is missing, the TRBD1 call by TCRdb cannot be tested. Looked up from germline, CDR1 is SGHRS and CDR2 is YFSETQ. The CDR3 totals 13 residues. This CDR3 reads CASSSGGWTEAFF.